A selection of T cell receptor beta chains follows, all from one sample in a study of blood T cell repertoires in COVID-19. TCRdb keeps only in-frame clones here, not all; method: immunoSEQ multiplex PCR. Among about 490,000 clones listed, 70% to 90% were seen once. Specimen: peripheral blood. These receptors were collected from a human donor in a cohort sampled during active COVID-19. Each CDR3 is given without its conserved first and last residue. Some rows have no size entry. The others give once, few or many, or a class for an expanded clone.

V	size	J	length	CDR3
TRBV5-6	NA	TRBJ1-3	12	ASSRGSSGNTIY
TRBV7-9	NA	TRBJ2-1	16	ASSLIALGLPAYNEQF
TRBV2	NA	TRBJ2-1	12	ASTSGRSRNEQF
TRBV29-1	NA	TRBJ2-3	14	SAIRTGQGYSDTQY
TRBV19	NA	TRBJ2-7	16	ASSMGLAGGSSSYEQY
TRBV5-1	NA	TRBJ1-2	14	ASSLLGTGANYGYT
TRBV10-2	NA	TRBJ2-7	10	ASGGRADEQY
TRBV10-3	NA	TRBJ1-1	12	AINQGDLNTEAF
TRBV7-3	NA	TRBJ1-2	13	ASSRYDRGRDGYT
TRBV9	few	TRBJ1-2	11	ASSVAGGGGYT
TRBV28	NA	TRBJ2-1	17	ASSPADREARLVYNEQF
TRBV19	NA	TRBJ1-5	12	ASGPRGNNQPQH
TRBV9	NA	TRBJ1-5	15	ASSVEDRPYSNQPQH
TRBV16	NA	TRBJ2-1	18	ASSQWGTSVVVRSVNEQF
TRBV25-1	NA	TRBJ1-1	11	ASSDRLNTEAF
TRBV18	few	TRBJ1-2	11	ASSAERQGGYT
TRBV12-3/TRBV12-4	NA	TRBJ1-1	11	ASRTTGNTEAF
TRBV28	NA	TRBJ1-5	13	ASRPQTGGNQPQH
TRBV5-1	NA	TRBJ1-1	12	ASTLQGQTTEAF
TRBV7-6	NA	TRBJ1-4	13	ASSSLQSTNEKLF
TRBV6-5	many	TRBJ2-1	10	ASSPTGAHEF
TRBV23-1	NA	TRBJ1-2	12	ASPKHGTGDGYT
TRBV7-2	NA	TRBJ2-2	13	ASLGGSTGSGELF
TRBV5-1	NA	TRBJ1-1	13	ASSPGQGGNTEAF
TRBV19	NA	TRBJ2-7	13	ASAMGVAGDNEQY
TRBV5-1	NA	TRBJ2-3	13	ASRSRTSSTDTQY